The sequence of this TCR beta chain was determined in a study of shared clonotypes between healthy human individuals. Study-wide findings and caveats: Sampling used blood alone; tissue repertoires probably differ. Shared clonotypes across all four donors exceeded non-shared ones in generation probability. Incomplete sequencing of sorted subsets was indicated by rarefaction despite large depth.

As processed by the authors: Junction-only immunoSEQ data arrived without quality scores, meaning filtering differed. The table came from immunoSEQ multiplex PCR; TCRdb's copy has only in-frame clones and leaves some out. The DNA was the basis for D and trimming; V, J and clone size are from that table. The sample records about 2,100,000 clones, approximately 94% being singletons. Concerning this clone itself: Its antigen is as yet unknown.

As defined, naive CD8 cells were CD45RO-negative and positively selected for CCR7, with terminally differentiated effector memory CD45RA+ cells excluded. Germline V gene data show CDR1 as MNHNS and CDR2 as SASEGT. The CDR3 totals 13 residues. Trimming took 10 bases from V and 15 from J, leaving 25 bases between them. The V gene is TRBV6-1, the J gene TRBJ2-4; TRBD1 is a possible D gene (6 bases). The sample consisted of naive CD8+ T cells from PBMCs. This receptor was obtained from a young man in good health. Some clones in this sample may be carry-over from other donors' samples. CDR3 DNA sequence: TGTGCCACCAGCCCGGTTCCCAGGGGCTATATGTACTTC. It is translated as CATSPVPRGYMYF.